This TCR beta chain came from a study of T cells in Graves' hyperthyroidism and ophthalmopathy. Amplified regions were TCR beta CDR3 sequences from RNA transcripts. HTBI primers were employed in a first-round RT-PCR of the TCR CDR3. TCRdb re-called the multiplex PCR reads with MiXCR, one entry per CDR3 protein. Among about 520,000 distinct CDR3 sequences, roughly a quarter were seen once, and the ten largest hold about 11%. The receptor was derived from a woman aged 25 to 39 with Graves' ophthalmopathy. Sequenced material: blood.

The CDR3 DNA is TGTGCCAGCGGACAGGGGGCGTCTGGACAGCCCCAGCATTTT. Protein sequence: CASGQGASGQPQHF. This chain uses TRBV9 with TRBJ1-5; 11 bases align to TRBD1. Per the germline V gene, CDR1 is SGDLS and CDR2 is YYNGEE. The CDR3 totals 14 residues. J gave up 7 bases and V 7 bases, and 7 bases lay outside the gene matches. Combining the CDR3 with reference TRBV9 and TRBJ1-5 gives the whole variable domain DSGVTQTPKHLITATGQRVTLRCSPRSGDLSVYWYQQSLDQGLQFLIQYYNGEERAKGNILERFSAQQFPDLHSELNLSSLELGDSALYFCASGQGASGQPQHFGDGTRLSIL.